The 32 T cell receptor beta chains listed next were all sequenced from one sample in a study of T cell clonotyping in hematopoietic cell transplantation. Here immunoSEQ multiplex PCR was the method, and the copy in TCRdb shows in-frame clones only, minus some. The sample holds 10,000 to 15,000 clones, around nine tenths seen once. Material: PBMCs, obtained 100 days after allogeneic stem cell transplant. The origin of the receptors is a female patient between 50 and 60 years old who had an allogeneic stem cell transplant from an unrelated donor, so the T cells may come from the graft donor. Some clones in this sample may be carry-over from other donors' samples.

The chain uses TRBV2 and TRBJ2-2, with TRBD1 identical over 10 bases. Trimming cost V 4 bases and J 9 bases; bases outside gene matches: 2. This CDR3 has 13 amino acids. Germline V lookup: CDR1 SNHLY, CDR2 FYNNEI. CDR3 sequence reads: CASSGQGARELFF. CDR3 coding DNA: TGTGCCAGCAGTGGACAGGGGGCACGGGAGCTGTTTTTT.

The chain joins TRBV19 to TRBJ2-7; 9 positions match TRBD1. CDR1 is LNHDA and CDR2 is SQIVND in the germline V gene (reference sequence). V shed 6 bases, J shed 5 bases, and the junction held 11 bases outside the gene matches. The CDR3 runs 15 residues. The CDR3 sequence is CASRPHRGRLDEQYF. CDR3 coding DNA: TGTGCCAGTAGGCCGCACAGGGGGCGCTTGGACGAGCAGTACTTC.

The chain recombines TRBV7-2 with TRBJ2-3, with a tentative D call TRBD1 (6 bases). The germline V gene encodes CDR1 SGHTA and CDR2 FQGNSA. V was trimmed by 4 bases and J by 0 bases, leaving 11 bases between them. This CDR3 spans 15 amino acids. The CDR3: CASSSGTGSTDTQYF. The CDR3 DNA reads TGTGCCAGCAGCTCAGGAACAGGGAGCACAGATACGCAGTATTTT.

This clone was counted between two and nine times. The chain is built from TRBV4-1 and TRBJ1-1; D call uncertain. The CDR3 contains 13 residues. Trimming shortened V by 5 bases and J by 1 base, and 8 bases separated the two germline ends. Germline CDR1 reads MGHRA; CDR2 reads YSYEKL. The CDR3: CASSEGANTEAFF. CDR3 nucleotides: TGCGCCAGCAGCGAGGGTGCGAACACTGAAGCTTTCTTT.

This chain joins TRBV28 and TRBJ2-7; D remains unclear. Germline V gene data show CDR1 as MDHEN and CDR2 as SYDVKM. CDR3 size: 13 residues. V was cut by 5 bases and J by 7 bases, with 15 bases left in between. The CDR3 coding sequence is TGTGCCAGCAGTCTCATGGGATGGCAGGAGCAGTACGTC. Encoded protein: CASSLMGWQEQYV.

The CDR3 protein is CASSYRDSPLHF. DNA for the CDR3: TGTGCCAGCAGCTACAGGGATTCACCCCTCCACTTT. This chain connects TRBV7-3 to TRBJ1-6; the D gene is possibly TRBD1 (6 bases). Germline V gene data show CDR1 as SGHTA and CDR2 as FQGTGA. Trimming shortened V by 4 bases and J by 8 bases, and 6 bases separated the two germline ends. The CDR3 is 12 amino acids.

The V call is TRBV2, the J call TRBJ2-7; D might be TRBD1 (5 bases). Germline V CDR1 and CDR2: SNHLY, FYNNEI. Trimming shortened V by 4 bases and J by 3 bases, and 13 bases separated the two germline ends. The CDR3 spans 14 residues. Here the CDR3 reads CASSATGLGYEQYF. In nucleotides, the CDR3 is TGTGCCAGCAGTGCTACAGGCTTAGGCTACGAGCAGTACTTC.

The chain is built from TRBV29-1 and TRBJ1-1, with 7 bases lining up with TRBD1. The germline gives CDR1 SQVTM, CDR2 ANQGSEA. V lost 7 bases to trimming and J lost 4 bases; unmatched junction nucleotides: 9. The CDR3 contains 13 residues. CDR3 in amino acids: CSASTGTTTEAFF. CDR3 sequence (DNA): TGCAGCGCCTCGACAGGGACGACCACTGAAGCTTTCTTT.

The chain couples TRBV9 to TRBJ2-1; a possible D gene is TRBD2 (5 bases). The CDR3 covers 15 residues. From germline, CDR1 is SGDLS and CDR2 YYNGEE. Trimming stripped 4 bases from V and 0 bases from J, with 11 bases between. CDR3: CASSSTGSSYNEQFF. Written as DNA, the CDR3 is TGTGCCAGCAGCTCGACTGGGAGCTCCTACAATGAGCAGTTCTTC.

In its sample, this clone was seen once. The rearrangement links TRBV6-5 to TRBJ1-1; maybe TRBD1 (6 bases). Germline V CDR1 and CDR2: MNHEY, SVGAGI. V was shortened by 11 bases and J by 0 bases, with 16 bases between the two germline ends. The CDR3 is 14 amino acids. CDR3 sequence (DNA): TGTGCCGCACGAAAAGGGGGGATGAACACTGAAGCTTTCTTT. Protein sequence: CAARKGGMNTEAFF.

This chain joins TRBV7-2 and TRBJ2-3, with D possibly being TRBD2 (6 bases). The V gene lost 8 bases and the J gene lost 5 bases, with 17 bases spanning the gap. The CDR3 length is 14 residues. Per the germline V gene, CDR1 is SGHTA and CDR2 is FQGNSA. This CDR3 reads CASALSGGRDTQYF. As DNA, the CDR3 is TGTGCCAGCGCCCTGAGTGGAGGGAGAGATACGCAGTATTTT.

V gene TRBV5-1 combines with J gene TRBJ1-4; 10 bases are a match to TRBD1. CDR1 and CDR2 (germline): SGHRS, YFSETQ. With 4 bases clipped from V and 10 bases from J, the junction kept 10 bases outside the gene matches. The CDR3 is 15 residues long. The DNA of the CDR3 is TGCGCCAGCAGCAGCGGGGACAGGGGAAGTGGAAAACTGTTTTTT. This gives the protein CASSSGDRGSGKLFF.

The chain carries TRBV27 and TRBJ2-2; D is perhaps TRBD1 (5 bases). V lost 7 bases and J lost 3, with 15 bases in between. CDR3 length equals 15 residues. Looked up from germline, CDR1 is MNHEY and CDR2 is SMNVEV (reference sequence). CDR3 in DNA: TGTGCCAGCACGTGGTTGGGGCGCGACACCGGGGAGCTGTTTTTT. It is translated as CASTWLGRDTGELFF.

As to this clone: The junction departs from germline at one end; a sequencing error may be responsible. This rearrangement joins TRBV4-3 to TRBJ2-3; tentative D call: TRBD2 (7 bases). The CDR3 extends over 18 amino acids. Germline CDR1 reads LGHNA; CDR2 reads YSLEER. CDR3 bases: TGCGCCAGCAGCCAAGACCTTAGGGGGGGGGCGTTCACATATACGCAGTATTTT. This gives the protein CASSQDLRGGAFTYTQYF.

This chain links TRBV27 with TRBJ1-1; possibly TRBD1 for D (6 bases). The CDR3 sequence is 16 residues long. CDR1 and CDR2 (germline): MNHEY, SMNVEV (reference sequence). V was cut by 5 bases and J by 8 bases, with 24 bases left in between. CDR3 amino acids: CASSPPLGGGREEAFF. The CDR3 region has the DNA TGTGCCAGCAGTCCGCCCCTCGGGGGGGGGCGGGAGGAAGCTTTCTTT.

The V call is TRBV28, the J call TRBJ2-7; 10 bases map to TRBD2. The V and J ends lost 2 bases and 0 bases, in that order; junction bases with no gene match: 7. This CDR3 has 17 amino acids. CDR1 and CDR2 (germline): MDHEN, SYDVKM. CDR3 sequence: CASSLPGLAVNSYEQYF. CDR3 DNA sequence: TGTGCCAGCAGTTTACCCGGACTAGCGGTAAACTCCTACGAGCAGTACTTC. The whole variable domain, remainder taken from reference TRBV28 and TRBJ2-7, is DVKVTQSSRYLVKRTGEKVFLECVQDMDHENMFWYRQDPGLGLRLIYFSYDVKMKEKGDIPEGYSVSREKKERFSLILESASTNQTSMYLCASSLPGLAVNSYEQYFGPGTRLTVT.

The genes are TRBV7-2 and TRBJ1-2, with TRBD1 identical over 9 bases. Germline V lookup: CDR1 SGHTA, CDR2 FQGNSA. This CDR3 is built from 15 residues. V lost 5 bases to trimming and J lost 4 bases; unmatched junction nucleotides: 8. The CDR3 is CASSLGTGQPYGYTF. In nucleotides, the CDR3 is TGTGCCAGCAGCCTAGGGACAGGGCAGCCCTATGGCTACACCTTC.

This clone occurred once. This chain joins TRBV19 and TRBJ2-5, with 9 positions matching TRBD1. This CDR3 is 14 amino acids long. J gave up 2 bases and V 6 bases, and 4 bases lay outside the gene matches. The V gene's germline CDR1 is LNHDA and CDR2 SQIVND (reference sequence). CDR3 sequence reads: CASRWTGAQETQYF. The CDR3 nucleotides read TGTGCCAGTAGATGGACAGGGGCTCAAGAGACCCAGTACTTC.

The rearrangement links TRBV6-4 to TRBJ1-2, with D unclear. V lost 4 bases to trimming and J lost 2 bases, with 8 bases between them. The CDR3 length is 13 residues. Germline CDR1 reads MRHNA; CDR2 reads SNTAGT. The CDR3 sequence is CASSVQRNYGYTF. CDR3 nucleotides: TGTGCCAGCAGTGTTCAGAGAAACTATGGCTACACCTTC.

The V call is TRBV4-1, the J call TRBJ1-5; 12 nucleotides line up with TRBD1. CDR1 is MGHRA and CDR2 is YSYEKL in the germline V gene. The CDR3 contains 17 residues. After removal of 4 bases from V and 2 bases from J, the junction contained 6 bases not matched to a gene. The CDR3 loop reads CASSLRDRGLGNQPQHF. Written as DNA, the CDR3 is TGCGCCAGCAGCCTCCGGGACAGGGGGCTTGGCAATCAGCCCCAGCATTTT.

The chain recombines TRBV7-8 with TRBJ1-1; a weak D match, TRBD1 (6 bases). This CDR3 region has 14 residues. CDR1 is SGHVS and CDR2 is FQNEAQ in the germline V gene. With 5 bases removed from V and 3 bases from J, the gap between germline ends came to 13 bases. CDR3 sequence: CASSRRQVYTEAFF. In DNA, the CDR3 is TGTGCCAGCAGCCGTCGACAGGTTTACACTGAAGCTTTCTTT. Supplemented by reference TRBV7-8 and TRBJ1-1, the full variable domain reads GAGVSQSPRYKVAKRGQDVALRCDPISGHVSLFWYQQALGQGPEFLTYFQNEAQLDKSGLPSDRFFAERPEGSVSTLKIQRTQQEDSAVYLCASSRRQVYTEAFFGQGTRLTVV.

This chain connects TRBV11-2 to TRBJ1-1; tentatively, D is TRBD1 (5 bases). The germline V gene has CDR1 SGHAT and CDR2 FQNNGV. V shed 3 bases and J shed 6 bases, with 11 bases lying between them. This CDR3 is built from 13 residues. CDR3 DNA sequence: TGTGCCAGCAGCTTTTTGAGGGGCGCTGAAGCTTTCTTT. Its protein is CASSFLRGAEAFF.

This clone was seen only a few times. The rearrangement joins TRBV19 to TRBJ1-2, with D unresolved. Looked up from germline, CDR1 is LNHDA and CDR2 is SQIVND (reference sequence). The CDR3 covers 14 residues. V lost 6 bases, J lost 4 bases, and 15 bases lay in between. The CDR3 here is CASRLVTSSYGYTF. The CDR3 DNA reads TGTGCCAGTAGGCTAGTAACATCGAGCTATGGCTACACCTTC.

This rearrangement joins TRBV2 to TRBJ2-5; D is unresolved. The CDR3 loop spans 14 amino acids. V shed 2 bases and J shed 1 base, with 8 bases lying between them. The germline V gene encodes CDR1 SNHLY and CDR2 FYNNEI. As DNA, the CDR3 is TGTGCCAGCAGTGAAAGCCCCTTCCAAGAGACCCAGTACTTC. This gives the protein CASSESPFQETQYF.

The V gene is TRBV10-3, the J gene TRBJ1-1; D ambiguous. Germline V lookup: CDR1 ENHRY, CDR2 SYGVKD. The CDR3 runs 13 residues. V gave up 6 bases and J gave up 8 bases, with 16 bases separating them. CDR3 in amino acids: CAISRFMESEAFF. As DNA, the CDR3 is TGTGCCATCAGCCGTTTTATGGAATCAGAAGCTTTCTTT.

V and J are TRBV7-2 and TRBJ2-2; the match to TRBD1 covers 7 bases. CDR1 and CDR2 (germline): SGHTA, FQGNSA. Trimming cost V 5 bases and J 0 bases; bases outside gene matches: 6. The CDR3 contains 16 residues. CDR3 sequence: CASSRDSFANTGELFF. As DNA, the CDR3 is TGTGCCAGCAGCAGGGACAGTTTCGCGAACACCGGGGAGCTGTTTTTT.

This chain joins TRBV19 and TRBJ2-3; 13 bases map to TRBD2. V trimming: 3 bases; J trimming: 5 bases; junction bases outside the gene matches: 14. The V gene's germline CDR1 is LNHDA and CDR2 SQIVND (reference sequence). The CDR3 has 19 residues. The CDR3 coding sequence is TGTGCCAGTAGTATGGGGGCACCCGGACTAGCGGGGGCCCTAGATACGCAGTATTTT. Its translation is CASSMGAPGLAGALDTQYF.

In DNA, the CDR3 is TGCGCCAGCAGCCAAGTCGGTCGGGGGCAGGGTGAGACCCAGTACTTC. Residues: CASSQVGRGQGETQYF. V usage is TRBV4-1 and J usage is TRBJ2-5, with D perhaps matching TRBD1 or TRBD2 (6 bases each). V gave up 1 base and J gave up 5 bases, with 17 bases separating them. Germline lookup yields CDR1 MGHRA and CDR2 YSYEKL. The CDR3 spans 16 residues.

Of note for this clone: One junction end disagrees with the germline gene, perhaps due to a read error. The chain links TRBV27 to TRBJ1-1; D ambiguous. The CDR3 sequence is 13 residues long. Germline V gene sequence: CDR1 MNHEY, CDR2 SMNVEV (reference sequence). The CDR3, as DNA: TGTGCCAGCACTTTAGGGATTGGGACTGAAGCTTTCTTT. Translating gives CASTLGIGTEAFF.

V gene TRBV7-9 combines with J gene TRBJ1-2; 7 bases fit TRBD1. The CDR3 is 14 residues long. The V and J ends lost 6 bases and 4 bases, in that order; junction bases with no gene match: 8. Per the germline V gene, CDR1 is SEHNR and CDR2 is FQNEAQ (reference sequence). The CDR3 is CASRLEGQLYGYTF. DNA for the CDR3: TGTGCCAGCAGATTGGAGGGACAGCTCTATGGCTACACCTTC.

The CDR3 nucleotides are TGTGCCAGCAGTCCAGCGTCTGGACTAGCGGGAAACACCGGGGAGCTGTTTTTT. Protein sequence: CASSPASGLAGNTGELFF. The rearrangement joins TRBV7-2 to TRBJ2-2; 12 bases line up with TRBD2. Losses at the gene ends were 6 bases for V and 2 bases for J; bases not matched to a gene: 10. This CDR3 has 18 residues. CDR1 is SGHTA and CDR2 is FQGNSA in the germline V gene.

This clone was seen just once. The V gene is TRBV28, the J gene TRBJ2-7; D is uncertain. This CDR3 is built from 12 residues. Per germline, CDR1 MDHEN and CDR2 SYDVKM. Between the trimmed V and J ends, which lost 5 bases and 4 bases, there was a span of 9 bases. CDR3 coding DNA: TGTGCCAGCAGTACGAACTATTACGAGCAGTACTTC. Its translation is CASSTNYYEQYF.